This is a list of T cell receptor beta chains from one sample in a study of control samples from healthy donors and cancer patients. Profiled with immunoSEQ multiplex PCR; TCRdb holds only in-frame clones, not every one. This repertoire shows around 170,000 clones, about 86% found once; its top ten account for roughly 5.3%. The sequencing input was blood. The receptors were gathered from a woman aged 25 to 39 in good health. CDR3s include the opening cysteine and the closing phenylalanine or tryptophan. D genes are given only for firm matches. Rows give clone size only sometimes, using once, few, many, or a class for an expanded clone.

>TRBV11-3|TRBD1|-|TRBJ2-7
TGTGCCAGCAGCTTAGATCTATCCGGCAGGGGGAACTACGAGCAGTACTTC
CASSLDLSGRGNYEQYF
>TRBV3-1/TRBV3-2|-|-|TRBJ2-7
TGTGCCAGCAGCCAGCGTATAGCAGTCTCGGAGCAGTACTTC
CASSQRIAVSEQYF
>TRBV9|-|-|TRBJ1-3
TGTGCCAGCAGCGCTACAGGGATCTCTGGAAACACCATATATTTT
CASSATGISGNTIYF
>TRBV11-2|-|-|TRBJ1-1
TGTGCCAGCAGCTTAGGGGGGGACGTAAAAAAAGCTTTCTTT
CASSLGGDVKKAFF
>TRBV7-9|-|-|TRBJ1-5
TGTGCCAGCAGCGATCAGAATCAGCCCCAGCATTTT
CASSDQNQPQHF
>TRBV6-5|-|-|TRBJ1-1
TGTGCCAGCAGTTACCGGACCTTGAACACTGAAGCTTTCTTT
CASSYRTLNTEAFF
>TRBV10-1|TRBD2|-|TRBJ2-3
TGCGCCAGCAGTGATTGGGTAGCGGGGTCCACAGATACGCAGTATTTT
CASSDWVAGSTDTQYF
>TRBV3-1/TRBV3-2|TRBD1|-|TRBJ1-4
TGTGCCAGCAGCTTCAAGACAGGGGTTGAAAAACTGTTTTTT
CASSFKTGVEKLFF
>TRBV28|-|-|TRBJ1-1
TGTGCCAGCAGTACCCCAGGCCAGAGTAGAGCTTTCTTT
CASSTPGQSRAFF
>TRBV3-1/TRBV3-2|-|-|TRBJ1-5
TGTGCCAGCAGCCAGCGGGACGGCGGGGGGTACCAGCCCCAGCATTTT
CASSQRDGGGYQPQHF
>TRBV7-2|-|-|TRBJ2-3
TGTGCCAGCAGCTTAGGAACGTGGGGACCTTCAGATACGCAGTATTTT
CASSLGTWGPSDTQYF
>TRBV19|-|once|TRBJ1-1
TGTGCCAGTACTAAGTACACTGAAGCTTTCTTT
CASTKYTEAFF
>TRBV7-2|-|-|TRBJ1-2
TGTGCCAGCAGCACACAGAGAATCTATGGCTACACCTTC
CASSTQRIYGYTF
>TRBV5-1|-|-|TRBJ2-3
TGCGCCAGCAGCTTTTTTATTCGGGGCACAGATACGCAGTATTTT
CASSFFIRGTDTQYF